Shown below are 2 T cell receptor beta chains from a single sample sequenced in a study of blood T cell repertoires in COVID-19. TCRdb's copy holds only in-frame clones and misses some; the assay was immunoSEQ multiplex PCR. The data show 200,000 to 250,000 clones, approximately 80% seen once. The sample comprised peripheral blood. The receptors here all came from a woman between 18 and 29 years old with acute or convalescent COVID-19.

This sequence joins TRBV19 and TRBJ2-2; 8 nucleotides line up with TRBD2. V was pared by 7 bases and J by 4 bases, with 11 bases of the junction left unmatched. The length of the CDR3 is 16 residues. Per the germline V gene, CDR1 is LNHDA and CDR2 is SQIVND (reference sequence). The CDR3 loop is CASTEVGREGTGELFF. CDR3 coding DNA: TGTGCCAGTACCGAAGTCGGGAGGGAGGGCACCGGGGAGCTGTTTTTT.

This rearrangement joins TRBV9 to TRBJ2-1; 9 bases are shared with TRBD2. Germline V gene lookup returns CDR1 SGDLS and CDR2 YYNGEE. The V and J ends lost 0 bases and 6 bases, in that order; junction bases with no gene match: 4. The CDR3 runs 15 residues. Written as DNA, the CDR3 is TGTGCCAGCAGCGTAGTAGAGCGGGGGGTCAATGAGCAGTTCTTC. Amino acids: CASSVVERGVNEQFF. The variable domain in full, completed from reference TRBV9 and TRBJ2-1, reads DSGVTQTPKHLITATGQRVTLRCSPRSGDLSVYWYQQSLDQGLQFLIQYYNGEERAKGNILERFSAQQFPDLHSELNLSSLELGDSALYFCASSVVERGVNEQFFGPGTRLTVL.